This entry lists 32 T cell receptor beta chains sequenced from one sample in a study of blood T cell repertoires in COVID-19. Assay: immunoSEQ multiplex PCR; the TCRdb copy retains only in-frame clones and omits some. Of 70,000 to 80,000 clones listed, 75% to 95% are singletons. Sequences were obtained from peripheral blood. The receptor set was obtained from a woman in her sixties or seventies with active COVID-19.

The CDR3 region has the DNA TGTGCCAGCAGCTTAAGGACTCCCGGGACTAGAGGCAGGGGTGAGCAGTTCTTC. Translated: CASSLRTPGTRGRGEQFF. V gene TRBV7-2 combines with J gene TRBJ2-1; 8 bases are a match to TRBD2. Germline V gene sequence: CDR1 SGHTA, CDR2 FQGNSA. V lost 2 bases, J lost 9 bases, and 18 bases stayed unmatched. The CDR3 sequence is 18 residues long.

This clone was observed a single time. The genes are TRBV7-5 and TRBJ1-5; the DNA was not used to check the table's D call, TRBD1. TRBV7-5 is annotated as a pseudogene. The CDR3 length is 13 residues. The CDR3 protein is CATALGENQPQHF. The DNA for the CDR3 is TGTGCCACCGCCCTAGGGGAAAATCAGCCCCAGCATTTT.

The chain employs TRBV5-4 and TRBJ2-1, with a weak D call TRBD2 (6 bases). Trimming cost V 4 bases and J 10 bases, with 24 bases left between them. This CDR3 has 16 amino acids. Per the germline V gene, CDR1 is SGHNT and CDR2 is YYREEE (reference sequence). The CDR3: CASSMSGPNVPHEQFF. The DNA of the CDR3 is TGTGCCAGCAGCATGAGCGGGCCCAACGTCCCGCACGAGCAGTTCTTC.

This rearrangement joins TRBV5-1 to TRBJ2-7; no clear D gene. Germline loops: CDR1 SGHRS, CDR2 YFSETQ. The CDR3 is 13 residues long. V lost 2 bases, J lost 2 bases, and 8 bases lay in between. CDR3 DNA: TGCGCCAGCAGCTTCGGGTCGACCTACGAGCAGTACTTC. Its protein product is CASSFGSTYEQYF.

The chain carries TRBV27 and TRBJ1-5; no clear D gene. Deletions cut 6 bases from V and 6 bases from J, with 12 bases between. Germline lookup yields CDR1 MNHEY and CDR2 SMNVEV (reference sequence). The CDR3 covers 13 residues. Here the CDR3 DNA reads TGTGCCAGCAGGACACGATTAGGTCAGCCCCAGCATTTT. Protein product: CASRTRLGQPQHF.

The chain combines TRBV28 with TRBJ1-4; D may be TRBD1 (5 bases). Germline V CDR1 and CDR2: MDHEN, SYDVKM. The V end was cut by 7 bases, the J end by 8 bases, with 17 bases between. This CDR3 contains 14 residues. CDR3 nucleotide sequence: TGTGCCAGCATCTCCTTCGGGGGAGAAGAAAAACTGTTTTTT. This translates into CASISFGGEEKLFF.

This sequence joins TRBV5-4 and TRBJ1-1, with TRBD1 matching over 11 bases. The CDR3 spans 15 residues. The junction had 13 bases not matched to a gene; V was cut back by 7 bases and J by 8 bases. Germline V gives CDR1 SGHNT, CDR2 YYREEE (reference sequence). CDR3 sequence reads: CASRPWGQGGSEAFF. For the CDR3, the DNA is TGTGCCAGCCGACCCTGGGGACAGGGGGGGTCGGAAGCTTTCTTT.

The CDR3 loop reads CSVPTVRADTQYF. The DNA for the CDR3 is TGCAGCGTCCCTACGGTCAGGGCAGATACGCAGTATTTT. The chain recombines TRBV29-1 with TRBJ2-3; D may be TRBD1 (5 bases). The CDR3 is 13 residues long. Germline V gene data show CDR1 as SQVTM and CDR2 as ANQGSEA. Trimming took off 6 bases at V and 4 bases at J, with 14 bases between the two ends.

The chain recombines TRBV7-2 with TRBJ2-1; 7 positions agree with TRBD1. Germline values: CDR1 SGHTA, CDR2 FQGNSA. This CDR3 spans 16 amino acids. Trimming took 2 bases from V and 2 from J; bases not matched to a gene: 6. The CDR3 DNA sequence: TGTGCCAGCAGCTTAATGGTAGGACAGGCCTACAATGAGCAGTTCTTC. Translated, it gives CASSLMVGQAYNEQFF.

The chain combines TRBV5-6 with TRBJ2-5; 11 bases fit TRBD2. CDR1 SGHDT and CDR2 YYEEEE come from the germline V gene. The CDR3 sequence is 15 residues long. V was pared by 4 bases and J by 8 bases, with 10 bases of the junction left unmatched. CDR3 nucleotides: TGTGCCAGCAGCCTAGTGACTAGCGGGATTTCTACCCAGTACTTC. Its translation is CASSLVTSGISTQYF.

The CDR3 sequence is CAWNGRTGVTGELFF. CDR3 sequence (DNA): TGTGCCTGGAATGGCCGGACAGGGGTCACCGGGGAGCTGTTTTTT. The genes are TRBV30 and TRBJ2-2; 9 bases fit TRBD1. CDR1 GTSNPN and CDR2 SVGIG come from the germline V gene (reference sequence). The CDR3 runs to 15 residues. V dropped 4 bases and J dropped 4; count of bases not matched to a gene: 7.

The gene calls are TRBV27 and TRBJ1-1; D gene ambiguous. Between the trimmed V and J ends, which lost 6 bases and 1 base, there was a span of 9 bases. CDR1 MNHEY and CDR2 SMNVEV come from the germline V gene (reference sequence). This CDR3 region has 13 residues. CDR3 region: CASSGLRNTEAFF. As DNA, the CDR3 is TGTGCCAGCAGCGGGTTAAGGAACACTGAAGCTTTCTTT.

This chain uses TRBV3-1 (or the pseudogene TRBV3-2) with TRBJ2-5, with D possibly TRBD2 on 5 matching bases. The CDR3 loop spans 14 amino acids. V lost 4 bases to trimming and J lost 7 bases, with 16 bases between them. Germline loops: CDR1 LGHDT, CDR2 YNNKEL (reference sequence). The CDR3 reads CASSRDQVRGTQYF. In nucleotides, the CDR3 is TGTGCCAGCAGCCGCGATCAGGTTCGGGGGACCCAGTACTTC.

This clone was seen a handful of times. This chain links TRBV5-4 with TRBJ1-5; D may be TRBD1 (5 bases). Per germline, CDR1 SGHNT and CDR2 YYREEE (reference sequence). The CDR3 loop spans 16 amino acids. V gave up 4 bases and J gave up 7 bases, with 21 bases separating them. CDR3 bases: TGTGCCAGCAGCCTACCTTCTGTAGGGGAGGCGCAGCCCCAGCATTTT. Residues: CASSLPSVGEAQPQHF.

Points on this clone: An end of the junction does not agree with germline; a read error may underlie this. Other nucleotide sequences in the sample specify the same CDR3. This chain joins TRBV6-5 and TRBJ2-2; 9 bases match TRBD1. The germline V gene encodes CDR1 MNHEY and CDR2 SVGAGI. There are 16 residues in the CDR3. CDR3 protein: CASSYSGTGTTGELFF. The DNA for the CDR3 is TGTGCCAGCAGTTACTCTGGGACAGGGACCACCGGGGAGTTGTTTTTT.

This clone was observed a handful of times. This sequence joins TRBV10-1 and TRBJ2-5; D unclear. CDR1 and CDR2 from the germline V gene are WNHNN and SYGVQD (reference sequence). CDR3 length: 12 amino acids. Trimming took 1 base from V and 4 from J, leaving 4 bases between them. In nucleotides, the CDR3 is TGCGCCAGCAGTGAGTACGGAGAGACCCAGTACTTC. As protein: CASSEYGETQYF.

The chain links TRBV6-6 to TRBJ1-2; a possible D gene is TRBD1 (6 bases). The V end lost 2 bases, the J end lost 7 bases, and 14 bases lay between the germline ends. The CDR3 contains 14 residues. CDR1 and CDR2 from the germline V gene are MNHNY and SVGAGI (reference sequence). CDR3 bases: TGTGCCAGCAGTTACGACGAAGGCAGGGGTGGCTACACCTTC. It specifies CASSYDEGRGGYTF.

The chain combines TRBV5-4 with TRBJ2-6, with 10 bases identical to TRBD1. J gave up 2 bases and V 3 bases, and 5 bases lay outside the gene matches. The germline gives CDR1 SGHNT, CDR2 YYREEE (reference sequence). The CDR3 loop spans 17 amino acids. The CDR3 reads CASSSTGGATGANVLTF. DNA for the CDR3: TGTGCCAGCAGCTCGACAGGGGGCGCTACTGGGGCCAACGTCCTGACTTTC.

The chain joins TRBV6-5 to TRBJ1-2; the match to TRBD1 covers 7 bases. The germline V gene encodes CDR1 MNHEY and CDR2 SVGAGI. The CDR3 sequence is 12 residues long. V gave up 4 bases and J gave up 8 bases; unmatched junction bases: 4. The DNA for the CDR3 is TGTGCCAGCAGTTTGTCAGGGGGAGGCTACACCTTC. Residues: CASSLSGGGYTF.

V gene TRBV3-1 (or the pseudogene TRBV3-2) combines with J gene TRBJ1-5; 8 bases align to TRBD1. Trimming took 1 base from V and 1 from J; bases not matched to a gene: 3. This CDR3 is built from 16 residues. Germline CDR1 LGHDT, CDR2 YNNKEL (reference sequence). CDR3 in DNA: TGTGCCAGCAGCCAAGGGGACAGGTTAAGCAATCAGCCCCAGCATTTT. Translation: CASSQGDRLSNQPQHF.

The V and J genes are TRBV6-1 and TRBJ2-7, with D perhaps matching TRBD1 (6 bases). Trimming took 0 bases from V and 2 from J, leaving 11 bases between them. The CDR3 contains 15 residues. The germline V gene has CDR1 MNHNS and CDR2 SASEGT. CDR3 DNA: TGTGCCAGCAGTGAAGCGCTCAGGGGCCCCTACGAGCAGTACTTC. This codes for CASSEALRGPYEQYF.

The chain employs TRBV7-8 and TRBJ2-1, with 11 bases lining up with TRBD1. The V and J ends lost 4 bases and 7 bases, in that order; junction bases with no gene match: 6. The CDR3 has 15 amino acids. Germline lookup yields CDR1 SGHVS and CDR2 FQNEAQ. The CDR3 nucleotides are TGTGCCAGCAGCTCCGGGGACAGGGGGAAAAATGAGCAGTTCTTC. It translates to CASSSGDRGKNEQFF.

CDR3: CASSDDRGWDTEAFF. The CDR3 bases are TGTGCCAGCAGTGACGACAGGGGTTGGGACACTGAAGCTTTCTTT. The rearrangement uses TRBV6-1 and TRBJ1-1; 8 bases agree with TRBD1. The germline V gene encodes CDR1 MNHNS and CDR2 SASEGT. Trimming cost V 3 bases and J 3 bases; bases outside gene matches: 6. This CDR3 has 15 residues.

The rearrangement links TRBV6-1 to TRBJ2-7; no reliable D call. The CDR3 loop spans 15 amino acids. Germline CDR1 MNHNS, CDR2 SASEGT. Trimming shortened V by 1 base and J by 0 bases, and 10 bases separated the two germline ends. The CDR3 is CASSEEGEVSYEQYF. In nucleotides, the CDR3 is TGTGCCAGCAGTGAAGAAGGTGAGGTCTCCTACGAGCAGTACTTC.

The chain has TRBV25-1 and TRBJ2-7; weak D call: TRBD2 (6 bases). The CDR3 has 15 residues. Germline V CDR1 and CDR2: MGHDK, SYGVNS. V was shortened by 3 bases and J by 0 bases, with 12 bases between the two germline ends. The CDR3 loop is CASSDVAVHSYEQYF. CDR3 nucleotide sequence: TGTGCCAGCAGTGACGTAGCGGTTCACTCCTACGAGCAGTACTTC.

This clone was detected once. Other DNA sequences of this sample code for an identical CDR3. This sequence joins TRBV7-8 and TRBJ2-2; TRBD1 agrees at 9 bases. CDR1 and CDR2 (germline): SGHVS, FQNEAQ. The CDR3 totals 15 residues. J lost 4 bases, V lost 4 bases, and 4 bases had no gene match. The CDR3 spells CASSSTGGGTGELFF. DNA for the CDR3: TGTGCCAGCAGCTCTACAGGGGGCGGCACCGGGGAGCTGTTTTTT. The variable domain in full, completed from reference TRBV7-8 and TRBJ2-2, reads GAGVSQSPRYKVAKRGQDVALRCDPISGHVSLFWYQQALGQGPEFLTYFQNEAQLDKSGLPSDRFFAERPEGSVSTLKIQRTQQEDSAVYLCASSSTGGGTGELFFGEGSRLTVL.

This rearrangement joins TRBV7-9 to TRBJ2-1; the D gene could be TRBD1 or TRBD2 (5 bases each). The CDR3 contains 14 residues. The V gene lost 8 bases and the J gene lost 5 bases, with 16 bases spanning the gap. In germline, CDR1 is SEHNR, CDR2 FQNEAQ (reference sequence). CDR3 in amino acids: CASGKGEPHNEQFF. The CDR3 bases are TGTGCCAGCGGCAAAGGGGAGCCCCACAATGAGCAGTTCTTC.

J is TRBJ2-7 and V is TRBV11-2, with TRBD1 identical over 11 bases. The germline CDR1 and CDR2 sequences are SGHAT and FQNNGV. Unmatched junction bases numbered 9, after V lost 2 bases and J lost 3 bases. The CDR3 contains 17 residues. The CDR3: CASSLSYAGQGVYEQYF. In DNA form, the CDR3 reads TGTGCCAGCAGCTTATCTTATGCGGGACAGGGGGTCTACGAGCAGTACTTC.

This sequence joins TRBV3-1 (or the pseudogene TRBV3-2) and TRBJ2-7, with 8 bases lining up with TRBD1. Germline CDR1 LGHDT, CDR2 YNNKEL (reference sequence). The ends lost 5 bases at V and 2 bases at J; junction bases unmatched: 5. This CDR3 spans 14 amino acids. CDR3: CASSTGQGAYEQYF. CDR3 coding DNA: TGTGCCAGCAGCACAGGACAGGGAGCCTACGAGCAGTACTTC.

The rearrangement uses TRBV3-1 (or the pseudogene TRBV3-2) and TRBJ1-6; 7 bases are shared with TRBD1. The junction had 12 bases not matched to a gene; V was cut back by 5 bases and J by 5 bases. Per the germline V gene, CDR1 is LGHDT and CDR2 is YNNKEL (reference sequence). The length of the CDR3 is 17 residues. The CDR3 coding sequence is TGTGCCAGCAGCTACATTAACAGGGGAGGTCATAATTCACCCCTCCACTTT. Protein product: CASSYINRGGHNSPLHF.

This clone was observed once. The chain joins TRBV6-6 to TRBJ1-4, with a tentative D call TRBD1 (5 bases). CDR1 and CDR2 (germline): MNHNY, SVGAGI (reference sequence). The CDR3 runs to 14 residues. With 0 bases removed from V and 4 bases from J, the gap between germline ends came to 6 bases. Here the CDR3 reads CASSYSGDNEKLFF. The CDR3 DNA is TGTGCCAGCAGTTACTCAGGGGATAATGAAAAACTGTTTTTT.

The V call is TRBV11-2, the J call TRBJ2-5; 8 bases are a match to TRBD2. With V trimmed by 5 bases and J by 4 bases, 6 bases remained unmatched. This CDR3 spans 14 amino acids. Germline CDR1 reads SGHAT; CDR2 reads FQNNGV. CDR3 sequence: CASSPTLAGETQYF. The CDR3 region has the DNA TGTGCCAGCAGCCCGACCCTAGCGGGAGAGACCCAGTACTTC.